The 9 T cell receptor beta chains presented below share a single source sample, sequenced in a study of a mutant IDH1 vaccine in newly diagnosed glioma. Time point indicated: week 35, safety follow-up. Doses consisted of 300 ug of mutant IDH1 20-mer peptide each, paired with topical imiquimod. For these TCRs, the target antigens are not known. Data came from immunoSEQ multiplex PCR; TCRdb stores just in-frame clones and leaves some out. The sample holds about 56,000 clones, 85% to 90% seen once. This material consisted of PBMCs, taken from a glioma patient whose treatment included an IDH1 peptide vaccine. These receptors were taken from a man aged 40-55 years with glioma.

A few counts support this clone. The rearrangement links TRBV28 to TRBJ1-2; 10 bases match TRBD1. Unmatched junction bases numbered 9, after V lost 8 bases and J lost 9 bases. CDR1 and CDR2 from the germline V gene are MDHEN and SYDVKM. This CDR3 is built from 13 residues. The CDR3 DNA follows: TGTGCCAGCGCGCTGGGACAGGGGCTGAGCTACACCTTC. As protein: CASALGQGLSYTF.

The chain links TRBV5-4 to TRBJ2-5, with 7 bases identical to TRBD2. Germline values: CDR1 SGHNT, CDR2 YYREEE (reference sequence). The CDR3 has 16 amino acids. The ends lost 1 base at V and 4 bases at J; junction bases unmatched: 10. The CDR3, as DNA: TGTGCCAGCAGCTTGAGGGGAGGGGTCTCAGGAGAGACCCAGTACTTC. Protein product: CASSLRGGVSGETQYF. The whole variable domain, filled in from reference TRBV5-4 and TRBJ2-5, reads ETGVTQSPTHLIKTRGQQVTLRCSSQSGHNTVSWYQQALGQGPQFIFQYYREEENGRGNFPPRFSGLQFPNYSSELNVNALELDDSALYLCASSLRGGVSGETQYFGPGTRLLVL.

This clone was counted once. CDR3 sequence (DNA): TGTGCCAGCAGTTTTCGAGTCCGCTACGAGCAGTACTTC. It encodes CASSFRVRYEQYF. The rearrangement links TRBV27 to TRBJ2-7; no definite D call. The CDR3 length is 13 residues. Looked up from germline, CDR1 is MNHEY and CDR2 is SMNVEV (reference sequence). The germline V and J ends were trimmed by 3 bases and 3 bases, with 9 bases remaining between them.

This clone appeared a single time. The genes are TRBV2 and TRBJ1-4, with 7 nucleotides matching TRBD1. The CDR3 totals 15 residues. Germline trimming cut 6 bases from V and 0 bases from J; bases unmatched to any gene: 4. From germline, CDR1 is SNHLY and CDR2 FYNNEI. Here the CDR3 reads CASSTGTATNEKLFF. CDR3 DNA sequence: TGTGCCAGCAGCACAGGGACAGCAACTAATGAAAAACTGTTTTTT.

The V gene is TRBV9, the J gene TRBJ2-7, with D perhaps TRBD1 (6 bases). This CDR3 spans 14 amino acids. The ends were cut back, 1 base at V and 6 bases at J, with 14 bases in the middle. Germline CDR1 SGDLS, CDR2 YYNGEE. Written as DNA, the CDR3 is TGTGCCAGCAGCGTATCACAGGGTGTTGGCGAGCAGTACTTC. This translates into CASSVSQGVGEQYF.

The chain carries TRBV7-9 and TRBJ2-3, with D possibly called TRBD1 or TRBD2 (5 bases each). Germline V gene sequence: CDR1 SEHNR, CDR2 FQNEAQ (reference sequence). V lost 5 bases and J lost 4, with 13 bases in between. The CDR3 totals 14 residues. The CDR3 region is CASSVRWDPDTQYF. DNA for the CDR3: TGTGCCAGCAGCGTTCGGTGGGACCCAGATACGCAGTATTTT.

The chain has TRBV2 and TRBJ2-7; 9 bases align to TRBD1. This CDR3 spans 16 amino acids. Germline V gene sequence: CDR1 SNHLY, CDR2 FYNNEI. V gave up 4 bases and J gave up 4 bases; unmatched junction bases: 11. CDR3 loop: CASSARTGVLSYEQYF. The CDR3 DNA is TGTGCCAGCAGTGCAAGGACAGGGGTTTTGTCGTACGAGCAGTACTTC. Supplemented by reference TRBV2 and TRBJ2-7, the full variable domain reads EPEVTQTPSHQVTQMGQEVILRCVPISNHLYFYWYRQILGQKVEFLVSFYNNEISEKSEIFDDQFSVERPDGSNFTLKIRSTKLEDSAMYFCASSARTGVLSYEQYFGPGTRLTVT.

As DNA, the CDR3 is TGCAGTGTTATGCGGGGGACCCAGTACTTC. Protein sequence: CSVMRGTQYF. J is TRBJ2-5 and V is TRBV20-1; possibly TRBD2 for D (6 bases). Trimming took off 7 bases at V and 7 bases at J, with 10 bases between the two ends. The CDR3 runs to 10 residues. The germline V gene has CDR1 DFQATT and CDR2 SNEGSKA (reference sequence).

This chain links TRBV11-2 with TRBJ2-7; maybe TRBD2 (6 bases). V was pared by 0 bases and J by 5 bases, with 11 bases between. The germline V gene encodes CDR1 SGHAT and CDR2 FQNNGV. The CDR3 is 14 amino acids. CDR3 sequence (DNA): TGTGCCAGCAGCTTAGAGCGCGGGACCCACGAGCAGTACTTC. Its protein is CASSLERGTHEQYF. Full variable domain (outside the CDR3, taken from reference TRBV11-2 and TRBJ2-7): EAGVAQSPRYKIIEKRQSVAFWCNPISGHATLYWYQQILGQGPKLLIQFQNNGVVDDSQLPKDRFSAERLKGVDSTLKIQPAKLEDSAVYLCASSLERGTHEQYFGPGTRLTVT.